The 22 T cell receptor beta chains below were found in one sample sequenced in a study of T cell repertoires in cytomegalovirus infection. TCRdb called the reads again in MiXCR, with one record for every CDR3 protein. The repertoire consists of about 530,000 distinct CDR3 sequences, with about 25% occurring once and the leading ten covering approximately 13%. Sequenced material: PBMCs. The receptors here all came from a human donor in good health (CMV status not recorded). Some clones in this sample may be carry-over from other donors' samples.

The chain couples TRBV7-6 to TRBJ1-3; D is unresolved. Germline V lookup: CDR1 SGHVS, CDR2 FNYEAQ. Deletions cut 5 bases from V and 0 bases from J, with 11 bases between. The CDR3 is made up of 15 amino acids. CDR3 amino acids: CASSPPSGSGNTIYF. The CDR3 DNA is TGTGCCAGCAGCCCCCCCTCTGGCTCTGGAAACACCATATATTTT.

This clonotype was seen only a few times. V gene TRBV5-4 combines with J gene TRBJ2-5; the match to TRBD2 covers 9 bases. The V segment lost 3 bases and the J segment 4 bases; nucleotides outside the gene matches: 4. This CDR3 contains 14 residues. Germline V lookup: CDR1 SGHNT, CDR2 YYREEE (reference sequence). DNA for the CDR3: TGTGCCAGCAGCTCACGAGCGGGAGGAGAGACCCAGTACTTC. Translation gives CASSSRAGGETQYF.

The rearrangement uses TRBV12-3 or TRBV12-4 and TRBJ1-1, with D uncertain. The CDR3 extends over 10 amino acids. V lost 8 bases, J lost 1 base, and 2 bases lay in between. DNA for the CDR3: TGTGCCAGCGCGAACACTGAAGCTTTCTTT. The encoded protein is CASANTEAFF.

There are a few counts of this clonotype. This rearrangement joins TRBV3-1 to TRBJ2-7; 9 bases line up with TRBD2. V dropped 3 bases and J dropped 5; count of bases not matched to a gene: 5. Germline V gene sequence: CDR1 LGHDT, CDR2 YNNKEL (reference sequence). The CDR3 spans 14 residues. The CDR3 DNA is TGTGCCAGCAGCCAGGCGGGAGGGCCGGACGAGCAGTACTTC. This encodes CASSQAGGPDEQYF.

The genes are TRBV12-3 or TRBV12-4 and TRBJ1-6; the match to TRBD1 covers 9 bases. This CDR3 region has 14 residues. The trim removed 6 bases at V and 7 bases at J, leaving 4 bases unmatched. CDR3 sequence: CASRLTGGNSPLHF. CDR3 bases: TGTGCCAGCAGATTAACAGGGGGCAATTCACCCCTCCACTTT.

This clonotype was seen ten or more times. CDR3 in amino acids: CASRQGIEYGYTF. The CDR3 DNA reads as TGTGCCAGCAGGCAGGGGATCGAGTATGGCTACACCTTC. V is TRBV12-3 or TRBV12-4 and J is TRBJ1-2; TRBD1 might be the D (6 bases). V gave up 6 bases and J gave up 5 bases, with 13 bases separating them. The CDR3 extends over 13 amino acids.

This clonotype was counted only a few times. The V call is TRBV28, the J call TRBJ2-5, with D unclear. This CDR3 contains 14 residues. The germline gives CDR1 MDHEN, CDR2 SYDVKM. V was trimmed by 4 bases and J by 5 bases, leaving 14 bases between them. The CDR3 DNA follows: TGTGCCAGCAGTTCACCCCCGATAGGGGAGACCCAGTACTTC. This translates into CASSSPPIGETQYF. The variable domain in full, completed from reference TRBV28 and TRBJ2-5, reads DVKVTQSSRYLVKRTGEKVFLECVQDMDHENMFWYRQDPGLGLRLIYFSYDVKMKEKGDIPEGYSVSREKKERFSLILESASTNQTSMYLCASSSPPIGETQYFGPGTRLLVL.

The genes are TRBV6-2 or TRBV6-3 and TRBJ2-1, with D unresolved. With 2 bases removed from V and 4 bases from J, the gap between germline ends came to 15 bases. The CDR3 extends over 16 amino acids. Germline loops: CDR1 MNHEY, CDR2 SVGEGT. The CDR3 nucleotides read TGTGCCAGCAGTTACGGGGTAGCTACTAAGTACAATGAGCAGTTCTTC. Amino acid sequence: CASSYGVATKYNEQFF.

This clonotype was detected a few times. V gene TRBV18 combines with J gene TRBJ2-1; TRBD2 agrees at 8 bases. CDR1 and CDR2 (germline): KGHSH, LQKENI. This CDR3 comprises 16 residues. The junction had 10 bases not matched to a gene; V was cut back by 4 bases and J by 5 bases. The CDR3 bases are TGTGCCAGCTCACTCTACATAGCGGGACAAAACAATGAGCAGTTCTTC. This codes for CASSLYIAGQNNEQFF.

This clonotype was seen more than once but under ten times. An end of the junction differs from the germline gene, which may be a read error. V is TRBV5-6 and J is TRBJ1-6, with a weak D call TRBD1 (6 bases). Germline V CDR1 and CDR2: SGHDT, YYEEEE. CDR3 length equals 12 residues. The CDR3 is CASSFVSGTRTF. CDR3 DNA sequence: TGTGCCAGCAGCTTCGTTTCGGGGACAAGAACCTTT.

This clonotype was counted only a few times. The V gene is TRBV12-3 or TRBV12-4, the J gene TRBJ1-2; 7 nucleotides line up with TRBD1. The CDR3 contains 17 residues. The V and J ends lost 7 bases and 0 bases, in that order; junction bases with no gene match: 14. CDR3 protein: CASTSGTALISNYGYTF. The CDR3 bases are TGTGCCAGCACATCCGGGACAGCCTTAATCTCTAACTATGGCTACACCTTC.

This sequence joins TRBV11-2 and TRBJ2-2; the D call may be TRBD1 or TRBD2 (5 bases each). The CDR3 loop spans 17 amino acids. The ends were cut back, 3 bases at V and 6 bases at J, with 20 bases in the middle. CDR1 SGHAT and CDR2 FQNNGV come from the germline V gene. The CDR3 DNA is TGTGCCAGCAGCTTTCGTGCAGCAGGGACGCCCCCCGGGGAGCTGTTTTTT. This codes for CASSFRAAGTPPGELFF.

This clonotype has more than one count but fewer than ten. This chain's CDR3 is CASSLGVGDEQFF. CDR3 nucleotides: TGTGCCAGCAGCTTAGGGGTGGGAGATGAGCAGTTCTTC. The chain has TRBV11-2 and TRBJ2-1; tentative D call: TRBD2 (5 bases). The germline gives CDR1 SGHAT, CDR2 FQNNGV. V gave up 1 base and J gave up 8 bases, with 9 bases separating them. The CDR3 has 13 amino acids.

V and J are TRBV28 and TRBJ2-7; 8 bases map to TRBD1. CDR3 length: 15 amino acids. With V trimmed by 6 bases and J by 2 bases, 9 bases remained unmatched. CDR1 is MDHEN and CDR2 is SYDVKM in the germline V gene. The chain's CDR3 is CASRSSGTGAYEQYF. DNA for the CDR3: TGTGCCAGCAGAAGCTCCGGGACAGGAGCCTACGAGCAGTACTTC.

This clonotype was observed a few times. The V gene is TRBV20-1, the J gene TRBJ2-7; 10 bases agree with TRBD1. Germline-derived CDR1 and CDR2 are DFQATT and SNEGSKA (reference sequence). CDR3 length: 12 residues. V lost 5 bases and J lost 10; bases outside the gene matches: 8. CDR3 loop: CSAASDRGRQYV. In nucleotides, the CDR3 is TGCAGTGCTGCCTCTGACAGGGGGCGACAGTACGTC.

This clonotype occurred a few times. This chain links TRBV6-5 with TRBJ1-3; D is uncertain. The CDR3 length is 17 residues. Germline lookup yields CDR1 MNHEY and CDR2 SVGAGI. The germline V and J ends were trimmed by 0 bases and 1 base, with 13 bases remaining between them. CDR3 loop: CASSYSSESFSGNTIYF. CDR3 nucleotide sequence: TGTGCCAGCAGTTACTCCTCGGAGTCTTTTTCTGGAAACACCATATATTTT.

The chain carries TRBV5-1 and TRBJ2-1; tentative D call: TRBD1 (5 bases). This CDR3 contains 14 residues. V dropped 2 bases and J dropped 16 bases, with 22 bases sitting between them. Looked up from germline, CDR1 is SGHRS and CDR2 is YFSETQ. The CDR3 DNA follows: TGCGCCAGCAGCTTAGACCCCGGGCCCCAGGGTTTATTCTTC. Its translation: CASSLDPGPQGLFF.

This chain connects TRBV4-3 to TRBJ2-5, with a weak D call TRBD1 (6 bases). The germline V and J ends were trimmed by 0 bases and 0 bases, with 14 bases remaining between them. This CDR3 spans 17 amino acids. Germline V gene sequence: CDR1 LGHNA, CDR2 YSLEER. The CDR3 loop is CASSQDRGILYQETQYF. For the CDR3, the DNA is TGCGCCAGCAGCCAAGATAGGGGGATCCTGTACCAAGAGACCCAGTACTTC.

This clonotype came up many times. J is TRBJ2-3 and V is TRBV10-3; D is possibly TRBD1 (5 bases). This CDR3 contains 15 residues. Trimming stripped 2 bases from V and 3 bases from J, with 12 bases between. The germline V gene encodes CDR1 ENHRY and CDR2 SYGVKD. DNA of the CDR3: TGTGCCATCAGTGAGGGGGCAATTAAGACAGATACGCAGTATTTT. Encoded protein: CAISEGAIKTDTQYF.

The rearrangement uses TRBV7-9 and TRBJ1-5; maybe TRBD1 (6 bases). Germline V gives CDR1 SEHNR, CDR2 FQNEAQ (reference sequence). The length of the CDR3 is 14 residues. V lost 4 bases to trimming and J lost 2 bases, with 9 bases between them. CDR3 protein: CASSSNRGNQPQHF. CDR3 DNA sequence: TGTGCCAGCAGCTCGAACAGGGGCAATCAGCCCCAGCATTTT.

Only a few counts were recorded for this clonotype. J is TRBJ2-7 and V is TRBV10-3; TRBD1 matches 7 bases. The ends lost 10 bases at V and 2 bases at J; junction bases unmatched: 11. This CDR3 has 14 amino acids. Germline assignment: CDR1 ENHRY and CDR2 SYGVKD. This chain's CDR3 is CATAGQDITYEQYV. The CDR3 DNA reads as TGTGCCACGGCCGGACAGGACATCACCTACGAGCAGTACGTC.

This sequence joins TRBV6-1 and TRBJ2-5, with 8 bases fitting TRBD1. The V gene's germline CDR1 is MNHNS and CDR2 SASEGT. The V gene end was trimmed by 11 bases and the J gene end by 4 bases; junction bases not matched to a gene: 6. The CDR3 extends over 12 amino acids. The CDR3 here is CARRTGRETQYF. In nucleotides, the CDR3 is TGTGCCCGACGGACAGGGCGAGAGACCCAGTACTTC.